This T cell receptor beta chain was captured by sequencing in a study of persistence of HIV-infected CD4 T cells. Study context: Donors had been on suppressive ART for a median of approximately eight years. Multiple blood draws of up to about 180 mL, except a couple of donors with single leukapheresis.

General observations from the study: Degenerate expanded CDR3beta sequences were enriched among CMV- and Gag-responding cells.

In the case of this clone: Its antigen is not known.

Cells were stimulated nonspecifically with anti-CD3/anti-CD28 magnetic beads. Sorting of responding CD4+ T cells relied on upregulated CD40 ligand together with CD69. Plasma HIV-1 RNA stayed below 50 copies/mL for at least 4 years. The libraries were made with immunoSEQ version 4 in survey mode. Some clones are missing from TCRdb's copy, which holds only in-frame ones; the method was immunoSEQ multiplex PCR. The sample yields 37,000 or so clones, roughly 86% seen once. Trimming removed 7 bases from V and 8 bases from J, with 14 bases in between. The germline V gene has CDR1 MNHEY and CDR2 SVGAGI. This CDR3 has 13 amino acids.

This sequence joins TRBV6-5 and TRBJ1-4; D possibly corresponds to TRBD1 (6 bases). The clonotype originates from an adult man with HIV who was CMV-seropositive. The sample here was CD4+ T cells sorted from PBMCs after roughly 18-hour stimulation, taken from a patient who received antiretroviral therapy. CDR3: CASKRGEKEKLFF. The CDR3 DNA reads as TGTGCCAGCAAAAGGGGGGAGAAGGAAAAACTGTTTTTT.